These 12 T cell receptor beta chains originate from one sample sequenced in a study of OX40 agonist ivuxolimab in advanced cancers. TCRdb's copy holds only in-frame clones and misses some; the assay was immunoSEQ multiplex PCR. This table has 65,000 to 80,000 clones, over 85% appearing once. This specimen was CD4+ or CD8+ T cells sorted from blood, taken in a trial of the OX40 agonist ivuxolimab. Receptors originate from an adult with an advanced solid tumor such as melanoma, head and neck, liver or kidney cancer.

J is TRBJ2-1 and V is TRBV4-1; no definite D call. This CDR3 has 14 residues. Trimming took off 1 base at V and 6 bases at J, with 10 bases between the two ends. Germline lookup yields CDR1 MGHRA and CDR2 YSYEKL. For the CDR3, the DNA is TGCGCCAGCAGCCAAGTCGCCGGCTTCAATGAGCAGTTCTTC. It specifies CASSQVAGFNEQFF.

This rearrangement joins TRBV5-6 to TRBJ2-7; D might be TRBD1 or TRBD2, each matching 6 bases. The CDR3 has 13 residues. The germline V gene encodes CDR1 SGHDT and CDR2 YYEEEE. Trimming took 4 bases from V and 2 from J, leaving 10 bases between them. CDR3 sequence: CASSVGGPYEQYF. The CDR3 coding sequence is TGTGCCAGCAGCGTCGGGGGCCCCTACGAGCAGTACTTC.

CDR3: CASSSGTGFPPFF. Written as DNA, the CDR3 is TGTGCCAGTAGTTCCGGGACAGGCTTCCCTCCTTTCTTT. This rearrangement joins TRBV19 to TRBJ1-1; 8 nucleotides agree with TRBD1. Germline CDR1 LNHDA, CDR2 SQIVND (reference sequence). This CDR3 is built from 13 residues. J gave up 12 bases and V 5 bases, and 11 bases lay outside the gene matches. Combining the CDR3 with reference TRBV19 and TRBJ1-1 gives the whole variable domain DGGITQSPKYLFRKEGQNVTLSCEQNLNHDAMYWYRQDPGQGLRLIYYSQIVNDFQKGDIAEGYSVSREKKESFPLTVTSAQKNPTAFYLCASSSGTGFPPFFGQGTRLTVV.

This chain connects TRBV9 to TRBJ2-5, with D perhaps matching TRBD1 or TRBD2 (6 bases each). The germline V gene encodes CDR1 SGDLS and CDR2 YYNGEE. There are 16 residues in the CDR3. Trimming removed 3 bases from V and 2 bases from J, with 17 bases in between. The CDR3 protein is CASSAYLTGTQETQYF. CDR3 nucleotides: TGTGCCAGCAGCGCTTACCTCACAGGGACTCAAGAGACCCAGTACTTC.

This chain links TRBV18 with TRBJ1-3; no clear D gene. Germline-derived CDR1 and CDR2 are KGHSH and LQKENI. The CDR3 runs to 15 residues. V dropped 3 bases and J dropped 2 bases, with 11 bases sitting between them. In DNA, the CDR3 is TGTGCCAGCTCACCTGTGGGCCTGACTGGAAACACCATATATTTT. Protein product: CASSPVGLTGNTIYF.

V usage is TRBV7-9 and J usage is TRBJ2-5; 9 bases fit TRBD1. V gave up 4 bases and J gave up 5 bases; unmatched junction bases: 11. The CDR3 loop spans 16 amino acids. Per the germline V gene, CDR1 is SEHNR and CDR2 is FQNEAQ (reference sequence). CDR3 sequence (DNA): TGTGCCAGCAGCTCCAACCATGGGACAGGGAAGGAGACCCAGTACTTC. Protein product: CASSSNHGTGKETQYF.

The gene calls are TRBV11-2 and TRBJ1-4; weak D call: TRBD1 (5 bases). Trimming left V 0 bases short and J 7 bases short, with 18 bases between. CDR1 is SGHAT and CDR2 is FQNNGV in the germline V gene. The CDR3 is made up of 17 amino acids. The CDR3, as DNA: TGTGCCAGCAGCTTAGATGGGAGGACAACGTGGGGTGAAAAACTGTTTTTT. Protein product: CASSLDGRTTWGEKLFF.

V is TRBV27 and J is TRBJ2-7, with D possibly being TRBD2 (7 bases). The CDR3 runs 14 residues. The germline gives CDR1 MNHEY, CDR2 SMNVEV (reference sequence). The ends were cut back, 3 bases at V and 5 bases at J, with 14 bases in the middle. CDR3 amino acids: CASSFGGPHNEQYF. The CDR3 coding sequence is TGTGCCAGCAGTTTCGGGGGGCCGCACAACGAGCAGTACTTC.

In regard to this clone: This CDR3 is also generated by other DNA sequences in the sample. The J gene is TRBJ2-7, the V gene TRBV27, with D hard to call. The CDR3 length is 12 residues. Per germline, CDR1 MNHEY and CDR2 SMNVEV (reference sequence). Between the trimmed V and J ends, which lost 0 bases and 4 bases, there was a span of 4 bases. The DNA of the CDR3 is TGTGCCAGCAGTTTATCAGGGTACGAGCAGTACTTC. Its protein product is CASSLSGYEQYF.

The chain joins TRBV28 to TRBJ2-1; D may be TRBD1 or TRBD2 (5 bases each). Germline CDR1 MDHEN, CDR2 SYDVKM. The CDR3 consists of 15 residues. The V and J ends lost 3 bases and 0 bases respectively, with 9 bases between them. Written as DNA, the CDR3 is TGTGCCAGCAGTTTCCCCGGGACCTCCTACAATGAGCAGTTCTTC. Amino acid sequence: CASSFPGTSYNEQFF.

The rearrangement uses TRBV6-5 and TRBJ1-2, with 8 bases matching TRBD1. Trimming cost V 0 bases and J 8 bases; bases outside gene matches: 8. The CDR3 runs to 15 residues. CDR1 is MNHEY and CDR2 is SVGAGI in the germline V gene. CDR3 residues: CASSYSVRGRGGYTF. Here the CDR3 DNA reads TGTGCCAGCAGTTACTCAGTCAGGGGGCGCGGGGGCTACACCTTC.

J is TRBJ1-1 and V is TRBV7-9; D is unclear. The germline V gene encodes CDR1 SEHNR and CDR2 FQNEAQ (reference sequence). The length of the CDR3 is 14 residues. V lost 0 bases to trimming and J lost 2 bases, with 7 bases between them. Here the CDR3 DNA reads TGTGCCAGCAGCTTAGCTTCGTCCAACACTGAAGCTTTCTTT. It specifies CASSLASSNTEAFF.